This TCR beta chain was profiled in a study of blood T cell repertoires in COVID-19. The repertoire was sequenced with immunoSEQ multiplex PCR; TCRdb's copy has only in-frame clones and lacks some. The profile covers hundreds of thousands of clones, with 70% to 90% appearing a single time and just under 1% taken by the ten largest. A single count supports this clone. The germline CDR1 and CDR2 sequences are MNHEY and SVGAGI. This CDR3 spans 14 amino acids. V lost 7 bases to trimming and J lost 2 bases; unmatched junction nucleotides: 5. The sample taken for sequencing was PBMCs or T cells enriched from blood (not recorded which). The TCR sequence derives from a woman aged 25 to 39 who had recovered from COVID-19. V is TRBV6-5 and J is TRBJ1-3; 7 nucleotides agree with TRBD1. CDR3 coding DNA: TGTGCCAGCATCATAGACAGGGCTGGAAACACCATATATTTT. Translation: CASIIDRAGNTIYF.